This passage covers 17 T cell receptor beta chains from one sample sequenced in a study of regulatory T cells in long-lasting Graves disease. The TCR beta library used iRepertoire HTBI primers with Arm-PCR amplification of CDR3. TCRdb reanalysed the multiplex PCR reads using MiXCR and keeps one entry per CDR3 protein. The table shows 350,000 to 400,000 distinct CDR3 sequences, with about 16% occurring only once. As for time point: newly diagnosed GD, antithyroid drugs for less than 3 months. RNA from PBMCs was the source of the TCR library. The starting material was peripheral blood mononuclear cells (PBMCs), obtained at new diagnosis, from a patient treated with antithyroid drugs. Receptors were obtained from a female donor with Graves disease.

This clonotype was seen many times. This sequence joins TRBV27 and TRBJ1-3, with D uncertain. CDR1 is MNHEY, CDR2 SMNVEV, per germline (reference sequence). With 5 bases removed from V and 4 bases from J, the gap between germline ends came to 12 bases. The CDR3 consists of 14 residues. CDR3 loop: CASSDTKGGNTIYF. Written as DNA, the CDR3 is TGTGCCAGCAGTGACACCAAGGGCGGAAACACCATATATTTT.

This clonotype was picked up many times. The chain is built from TRBV28 and TRBJ1-2; TRBD1 agrees at 7 bases. The CDR3 extends over 14 amino acids. CDR1 is MDHEN and CDR2 is SYDVKM in the germline V gene. The J segment lost 5 bases and the V segment lost 2 bases, leaving 5 bases of the junction unmatched. The CDR3 region has the DNA TGTGCCAGCAGTTTAACAGGGGAAGTTTATGGCTACACCTTC. This encodes CASSLTGEVYGYTF.

This clonotype was observed a handful of times. J is TRBJ1-5 and V is TRBV29-1; D possibly corresponds to TRBD1 (6 bases). The germline V and J ends were trimmed by 4 bases and 10 bases, with 17 bases remaining between them. The CDR3 is 13 residues long. The germline gives CDR1 SQVTM, CDR2 ANQGSEA. Written as DNA, the CDR3 is TGCAGCGTTGTGACAGGTGCGGGTCTACCCCAGCATTTT. This sequence encodes CSVVTGAGLPQHF.

This clonotype showed up just a few times. The chain carries TRBV20-1 and TRBJ2-3; 7 bases are a match to TRBD1. Germline V gives CDR1 DFQATT, CDR2 SNEGSKA (reference sequence). After removal of 1 base from V and 2 bases from J, the junction contained 12 bases not matched to a gene. CDR3 length: 17 amino acids. In nucleotides, the CDR3 is TGCAGTGCTAGAGGAGAGGGGGCGCCTCCCTTCACAGATACGCAGTATTTT. This translates into CSARGEGAPPFTDTQYF.

This clonotype has at least ten counts. The rearrangement uses TRBV7-2 and TRBJ2-1, with D perhaps TRBD1 or TRBD2 (5 bases each). Trimming removed 1 base at V and 5 bases at J, with 12 bases between. Germline loops: CDR1 SGHTA, CDR2 FQGNSA. The CDR3 sequence is 15 residues long. CDR3: CASSLVRGPHNEQFF. The CDR3 coding sequence is TGTGCCAGCAGCTTAGTTAGGGGACCCCACAATGAGCAGTTCTTC. Full variable domain (outside the CDR3, taken from reference TRBV7-2 and TRBJ2-1): GAGVSQSPSNKVTEKGKDVELRCDPISGHTALYWYRQSLGQGLEFLIYFQGNSAPDKSGLPSDRFSAERTGGSVSTLTIQRTQQEDSAVYLCASSLVRGPHNEQFFGPGTRLTVL.

This clonotype was picked up many times. This chain links TRBV7-9 with TRBJ2-3; no firm D call. Trimming removed 4 bases from V and 2 bases from J, with 37 bases in between. CDR1 is SEHNR, CDR2 FQNEAQ, per germline (reference sequence). The CDR3 loop spans 23 amino acids. In nucleotides, the CDR3 is TGTGCCAGCAGCTACCCAAAATCACGCCCAACTACCCGTCCTCAAGCATACACAGATACGCAGTATTTT. Translation: CASSYPKSRPTTRPQAYTDTQYF.

This clonotype appeared many times. The rearrangement uses TRBV12-3 or TRBV12-4 and TRBJ1-2; 10 positions match TRBD1. The length of the CDR3 is 15 residues. The ends lost 7 bases at V and 3 bases at J; junction bases unmatched: 8. The CDR3 DNA is TGTGCCAGCACCCCGACAGGGGGCATTGACTATGGCTACACCTTC. Protein: CASTPTGGIDYGYTF.

This clonotype showed up many times. V usage is TRBV2 and J usage is TRBJ2-2; TRBD2 matches 11 bases. The CDR3 has 15 residues. Losses at the gene ends were 6 bases for V and 7 bases for J; bases not matched to a gene: 7. Looked up from germline, CDR1 is SNHLY and CDR2 is FYNNEI. The CDR3 DNA reads TGTGCCAGCAGGGAACTAGCGGGAGCGGTCGGGGAGCTGTTTTTT. Protein sequence: CASRELAGAVGELFF.

This clonotype showed up many times. The gene calls are TRBV2 and TRBJ1-1; unclear D gene. The V gene lost 5 bases and the J gene lost 3 bases, with 4 bases spanning the gap. Germline V lookup: CDR1 SNHLY, CDR2 FYNNEI. There are 11 residues in the CDR3. The CDR3 protein is CASSYYTEAFF. CDR3 DNA sequence: TGTGCCAGCAGTTACTACACTGAAGCTTTCTTT.

This clonotype was seen ten or more times. J is TRBJ2-3 and V is TRBV5-4, with 11 bases lining up with TRBD2. The CDR3 has 15 amino acids. Per the germline V gene, CDR1 is SGHNT and CDR2 is YYREEE (reference sequence). V was pared by 6 bases and J by 5 bases, with 8 bases of the junction left unmatched. Here the CDR3 reads CASTSLGLAGDTQYF. The CDR3 bases are TGTGCCAGCACCTCGCTCGGACTAGCGGGAGATACGCAGTATTTT. The entire variable domain, with the rest obtained from reference TRBV5-4 and TRBJ2-3, is as follows: ETGVTQSPTHLIKTRGQQVTLRCSSQSGHNTVSWYQQALGQGPQFIFQYYREEENGRGNFPPRFSGLQFPNYSSELNVNALELDDSALYLCASTSLGLAGDTQYFGPGTRLTVL.

With regard to this clonotype: A much bigger clone sits one base away, suggesting this may be a read error. The V call is TRBV6-1, the J call TRBJ1-5; D is uncertain. Germline V lookup: CDR1 MNHNS, CDR2 SASEGT. Between the trimmed V and J ends, which lost 2 bases and 5 bases, there was a span of 19 bases. The CDR3 is made up of 17 amino acids. The CDR3 DNA follows: TGTGCCAGCAGTGAATTTATAGACCTCTACGGGGATCAGCCCCAGCATTTT. Its protein is CASSEFIDLYGDQPQHF.

A note on this clonotype: This clone may be a read error of a much larger clone one base away. The rearrangement joins TRBV10-1 to TRBJ2-4; D is possibly TRBD2 (6 bases). The DNA end favors TRBJ2-7, so the J call may be wrong. Per the germline V gene, CDR1 is WNHNN and CDR2 is SYGVQD (reference sequence). The CDR3 totals 14 residues. The CDR3 region has the DNA TGCGCCAGCCGGGGGAAGTTGGCAGCCGACGAGCAGTACTTC. Protein: CASRGKLAADEQYF.

The V and J genes are TRBV24-1 and TRBJ2-1; weak D call: TRBD2 (7 bases). The CDR3 covers 15 residues. The germline V gene encodes CDR1 KGHDR and CDR2 SFDVKD. V gave up 3 bases and J gave up 5 bases, with 13 bases separating them. The CDR3 bases are TGTGCCACCAGTGATCGGGGGGCCGGGGACAATGAGCAGTTCTTC. It codes for CATSDRGAGDNEQFF.

There are many counts of this clonotype. The V call is TRBV2, the J call TRBJ1-5, with 7 nucleotides matching TRBD1. This CDR3 has 13 amino acids. Trimming removed 10 bases from V and 2 bases from J; junction bases left unmatched: 5. Germline V CDR1 and CDR2: SNHLY, FYNNEI. CDR3: CATWTGGNQPQHF. The CDR3 DNA reads as TGTGCCACATGGACAGGAGGCAATCAGCCCCAGCATTTT.

This clonotype has ten or more counts. The chain links TRBV20-1 to TRBJ2-7, with TRBD2 as a possible D gene (5 bases). The CDR3 is 12 residues long. Germline V gene sequence: CDR1 DFQATT, CDR2 SNEGSKA (reference sequence). Trimming took off 3 bases at V and 2 bases at J, with 8 bases between the two ends. The CDR3 spells CSASEGPYEQYF. The CDR3, as DNA: TGCAGTGCTAGTGAGGGCCCCTACGAGCAGTACTTC.

This clonotype was seen at least ten times. The chain couples TRBV18 to TRBJ2-1, with D tentatively TRBD1 or TRBD2 (6 bases each). Trimming left V 3 bases short and J 10 bases short, with 19 bases between. The length of the CDR3 is 15 residues. The V gene's germline CDR1 is KGHSH and CDR2 LQKENI. In nucleotides, the CDR3 is TGTGCCAGCTCACCGAAGGGGGGTGAGGGGGAGGAGCAGTTCTTC. Protein: CASSPKGGEGEEQFF.

On this clonotype: It is unclear where the CDR3 begins or ends on the DNA, so no DNA is shown, and the CDR3 is as TCRdb lists it. The chain employs TRBV6-5 and TRBJ2-2; the DNA was not used to check the table's D call, TRBD2. The CDR3 region is 24 residues in length, termini included. Germline CDR1 MNHEY, CDR2 SVGAGI. This CDR3 reads CASSYTSGTSYEQYFGPGTGELFF.